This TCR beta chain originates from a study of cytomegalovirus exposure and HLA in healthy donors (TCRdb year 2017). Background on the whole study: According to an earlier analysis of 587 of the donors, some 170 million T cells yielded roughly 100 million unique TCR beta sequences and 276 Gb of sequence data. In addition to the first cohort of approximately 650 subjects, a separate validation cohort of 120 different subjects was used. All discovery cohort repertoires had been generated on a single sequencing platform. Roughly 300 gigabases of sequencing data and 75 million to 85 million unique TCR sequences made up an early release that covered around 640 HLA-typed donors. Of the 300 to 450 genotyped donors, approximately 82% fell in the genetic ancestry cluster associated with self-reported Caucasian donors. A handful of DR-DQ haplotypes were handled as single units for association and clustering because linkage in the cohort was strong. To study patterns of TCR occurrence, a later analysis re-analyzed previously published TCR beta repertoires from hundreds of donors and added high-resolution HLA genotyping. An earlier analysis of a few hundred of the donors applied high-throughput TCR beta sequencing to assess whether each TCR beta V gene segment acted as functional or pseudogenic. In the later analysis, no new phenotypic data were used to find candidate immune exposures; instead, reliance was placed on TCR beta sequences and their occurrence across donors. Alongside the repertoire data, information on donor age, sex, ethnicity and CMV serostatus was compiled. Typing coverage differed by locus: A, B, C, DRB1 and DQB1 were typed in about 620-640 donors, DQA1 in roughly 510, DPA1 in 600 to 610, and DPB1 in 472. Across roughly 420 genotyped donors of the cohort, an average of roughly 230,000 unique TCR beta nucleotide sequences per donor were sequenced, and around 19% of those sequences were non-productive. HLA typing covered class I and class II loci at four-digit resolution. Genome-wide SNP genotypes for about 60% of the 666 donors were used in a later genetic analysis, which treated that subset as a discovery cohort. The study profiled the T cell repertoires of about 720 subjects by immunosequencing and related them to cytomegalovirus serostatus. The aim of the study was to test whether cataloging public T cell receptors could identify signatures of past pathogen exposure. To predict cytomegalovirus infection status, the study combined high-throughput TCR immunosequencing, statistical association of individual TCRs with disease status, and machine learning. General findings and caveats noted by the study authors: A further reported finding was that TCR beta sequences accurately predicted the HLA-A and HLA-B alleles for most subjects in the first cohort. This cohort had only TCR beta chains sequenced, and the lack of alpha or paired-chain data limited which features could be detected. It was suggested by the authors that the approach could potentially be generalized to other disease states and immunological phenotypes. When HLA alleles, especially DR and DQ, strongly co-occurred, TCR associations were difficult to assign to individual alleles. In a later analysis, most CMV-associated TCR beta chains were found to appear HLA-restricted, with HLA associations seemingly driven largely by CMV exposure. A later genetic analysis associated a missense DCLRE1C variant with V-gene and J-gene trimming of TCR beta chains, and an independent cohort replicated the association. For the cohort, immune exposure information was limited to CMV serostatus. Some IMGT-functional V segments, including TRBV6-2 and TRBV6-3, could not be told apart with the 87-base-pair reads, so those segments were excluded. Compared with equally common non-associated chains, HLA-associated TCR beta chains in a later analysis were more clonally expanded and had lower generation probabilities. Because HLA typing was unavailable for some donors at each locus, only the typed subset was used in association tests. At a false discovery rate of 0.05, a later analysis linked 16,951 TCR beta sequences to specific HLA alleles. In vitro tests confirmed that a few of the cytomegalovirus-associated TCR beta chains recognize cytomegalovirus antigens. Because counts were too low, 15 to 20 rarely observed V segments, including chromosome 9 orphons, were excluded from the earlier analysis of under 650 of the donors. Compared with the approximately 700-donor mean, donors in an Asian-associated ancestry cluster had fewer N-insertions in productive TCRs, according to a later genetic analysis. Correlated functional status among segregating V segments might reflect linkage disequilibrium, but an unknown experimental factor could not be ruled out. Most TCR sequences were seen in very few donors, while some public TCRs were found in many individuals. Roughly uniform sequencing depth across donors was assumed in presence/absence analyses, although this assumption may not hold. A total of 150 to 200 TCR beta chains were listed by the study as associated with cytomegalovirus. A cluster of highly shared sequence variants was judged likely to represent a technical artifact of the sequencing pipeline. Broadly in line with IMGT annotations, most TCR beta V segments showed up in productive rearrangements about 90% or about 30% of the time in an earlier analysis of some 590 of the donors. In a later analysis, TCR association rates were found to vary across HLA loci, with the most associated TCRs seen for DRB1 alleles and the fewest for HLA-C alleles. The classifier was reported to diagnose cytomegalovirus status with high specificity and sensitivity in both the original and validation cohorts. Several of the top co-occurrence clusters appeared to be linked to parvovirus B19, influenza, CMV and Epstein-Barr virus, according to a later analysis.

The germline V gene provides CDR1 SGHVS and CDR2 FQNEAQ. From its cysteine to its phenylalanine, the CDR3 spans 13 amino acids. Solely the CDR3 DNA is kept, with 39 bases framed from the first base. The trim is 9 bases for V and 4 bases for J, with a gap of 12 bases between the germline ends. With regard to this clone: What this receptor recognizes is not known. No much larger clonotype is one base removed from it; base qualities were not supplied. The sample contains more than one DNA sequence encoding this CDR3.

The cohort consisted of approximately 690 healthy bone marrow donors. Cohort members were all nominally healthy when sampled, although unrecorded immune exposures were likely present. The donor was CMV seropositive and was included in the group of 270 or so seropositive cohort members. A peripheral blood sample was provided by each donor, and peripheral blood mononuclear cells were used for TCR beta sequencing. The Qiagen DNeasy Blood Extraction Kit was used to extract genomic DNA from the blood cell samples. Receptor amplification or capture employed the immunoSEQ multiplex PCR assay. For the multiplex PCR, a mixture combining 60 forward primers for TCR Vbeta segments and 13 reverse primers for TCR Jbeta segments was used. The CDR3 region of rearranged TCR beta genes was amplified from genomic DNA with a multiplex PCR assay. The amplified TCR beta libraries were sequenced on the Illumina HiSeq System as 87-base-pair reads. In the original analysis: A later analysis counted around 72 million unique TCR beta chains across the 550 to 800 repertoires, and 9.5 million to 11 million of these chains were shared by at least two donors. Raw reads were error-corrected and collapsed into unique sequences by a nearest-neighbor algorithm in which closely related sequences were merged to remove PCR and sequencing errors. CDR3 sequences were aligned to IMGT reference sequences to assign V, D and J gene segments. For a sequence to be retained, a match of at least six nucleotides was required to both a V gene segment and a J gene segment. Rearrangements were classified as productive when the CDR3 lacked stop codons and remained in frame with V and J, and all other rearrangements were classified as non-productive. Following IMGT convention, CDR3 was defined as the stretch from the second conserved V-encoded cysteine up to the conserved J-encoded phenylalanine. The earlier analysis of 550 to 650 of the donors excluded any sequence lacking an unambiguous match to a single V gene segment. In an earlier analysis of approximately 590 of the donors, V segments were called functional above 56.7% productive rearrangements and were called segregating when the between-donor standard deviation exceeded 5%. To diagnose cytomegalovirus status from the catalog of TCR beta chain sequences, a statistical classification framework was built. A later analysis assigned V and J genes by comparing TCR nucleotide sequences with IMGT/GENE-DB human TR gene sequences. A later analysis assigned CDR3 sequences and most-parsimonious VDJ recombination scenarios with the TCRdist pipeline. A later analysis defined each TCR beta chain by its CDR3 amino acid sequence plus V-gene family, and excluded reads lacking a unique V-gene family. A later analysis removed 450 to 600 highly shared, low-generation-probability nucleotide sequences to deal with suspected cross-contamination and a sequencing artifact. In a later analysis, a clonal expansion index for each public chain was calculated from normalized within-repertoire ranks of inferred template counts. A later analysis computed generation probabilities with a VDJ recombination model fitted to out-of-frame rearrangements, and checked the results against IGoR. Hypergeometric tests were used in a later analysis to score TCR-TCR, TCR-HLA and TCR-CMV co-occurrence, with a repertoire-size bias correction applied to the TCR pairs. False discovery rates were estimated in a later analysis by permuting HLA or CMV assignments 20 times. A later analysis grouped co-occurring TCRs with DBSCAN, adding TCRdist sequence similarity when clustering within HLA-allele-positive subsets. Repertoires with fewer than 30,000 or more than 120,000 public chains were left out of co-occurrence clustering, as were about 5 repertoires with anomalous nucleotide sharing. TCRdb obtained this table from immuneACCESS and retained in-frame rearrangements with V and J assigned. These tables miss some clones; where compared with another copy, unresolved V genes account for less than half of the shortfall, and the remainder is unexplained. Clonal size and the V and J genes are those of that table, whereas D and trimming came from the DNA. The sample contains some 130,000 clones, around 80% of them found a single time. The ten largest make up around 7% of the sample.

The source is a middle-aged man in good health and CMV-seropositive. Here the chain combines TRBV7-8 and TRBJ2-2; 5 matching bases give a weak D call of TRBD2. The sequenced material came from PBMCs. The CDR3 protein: CASSTGVTGELFF. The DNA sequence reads TGTGCCAGTAGTACCGGGGTCACCGGGGAGCTGTTTTTT.